The present T cell receptor (beta chain) was sequenced within a study of neurological immune-mediated disorders. One entry per CDR3 protein, called by TCRdb with MiXCR from the 5' RACE reads. The table records just under 20,000 distinct CDR3 sequences, 6% to 8.5% of them present only once. Germline V gives CDR1 SGHRS, CDR2 YFSETQ. This CDR3 spans 15 amino acids. Trimming took 4 bases from V and 8 from J; bases not matched to a gene: 14. This clonotype is medium-sized (0.01 to 0.1%) by share. This TCR was sampled from a woman in her twenties or thirties with HTLV-1-associated myelopathy (HAM/TSP). The sequenced sample was CD8+ T cells from blood. This chain joins TRBV5-1 and TRBJ1-1; 7 bases agree with TRBD1. CDR3: CASSVRLRGGVEAFF. The CDR3 bases are TGCGCCAGCAGCGTGCGTCTTAGAGGGGGCGTCGAAGCTTTCTTT.